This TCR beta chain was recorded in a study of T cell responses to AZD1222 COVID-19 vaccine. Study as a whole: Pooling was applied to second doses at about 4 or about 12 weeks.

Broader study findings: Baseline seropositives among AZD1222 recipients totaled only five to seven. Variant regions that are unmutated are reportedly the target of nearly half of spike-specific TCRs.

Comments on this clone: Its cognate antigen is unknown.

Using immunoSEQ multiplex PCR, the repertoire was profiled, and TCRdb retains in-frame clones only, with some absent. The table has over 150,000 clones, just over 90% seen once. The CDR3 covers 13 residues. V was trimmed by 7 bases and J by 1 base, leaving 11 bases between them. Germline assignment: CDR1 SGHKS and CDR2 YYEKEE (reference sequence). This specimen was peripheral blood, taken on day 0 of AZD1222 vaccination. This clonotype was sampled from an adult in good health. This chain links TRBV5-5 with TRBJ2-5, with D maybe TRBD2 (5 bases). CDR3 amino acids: CASAGGGQETQYF. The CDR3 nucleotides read TGTGCCAGCGCCGGAGGAGGCCAAGAGACCCAGTACTTC.